This T cell receptor beta chain originates from a study of beta chain features in type 1 diabetes. General study findings and limits: A potential PCR bias toward shorter templates would be equal in patient and control samples. Among all four CD4+ subsets, Type 1 diabetes patients had TCRB CDR3s that were moderately but significantly shorter.

V was clipped by 0 bases and J by 8 bases; unmatched bases: 9. The CDR3 is 15 amino acids. In germline, CDR1 is LNHNV, CDR2 YYDKDF (reference sequence). As for this clone: Its cognate antigen is unknown.

Expressed TCRB transcripts were sequenced because the isolated RNA had all been reverse transcribed beforehand. The method was immunoSEQ multiplex PCR; TCRdb's version includes in-frame clones alone and lacks a portion of them. The sample lists over 700,000 clones, roughly a sixth seen once, with 0.023% in the top ten. The genes are TRBV15 and TRBJ2-7; 8 positions agree with TRBD2. This TCR came from a woman between 18 and 30 years old in good health. The sequenced sample was naive CD4+ T cells from blood. The CDR3 nucleotides read TGTGCCACCAGCAGAGAGGCGGGACTAGAAAAGAAGCAGTACTTC. Translating gives CATSREAGLEKKQYF. The variable domain in full, with the rest retrieved from reference TRBV15 and TRBJ2-7, is DAMVIQNPRYQVTQFGKPVTLSCSQTLNHNVMYWYQQKSSQAPKLLFHYYDKDFNNEADTPDNFQSRRPNTSFCFLDIRSPGLGDTAMYLCATSREAGLEKKQYFGPGTRLTVT.